The subject of this entry is one T cell receptor (beta chain). The sample originates from a study of T cell changes during pregnancy in multiple sclerosis. TCRdb's table, derived via immunoSEQ multiplex PCR, lists solely in-frame clones and lacks some. This sample has almost 40,000 clones, with 90% to 95% found just once. This CDR3 contains 16 residues. Unmatched junction bases numbered 5, after V lost 1 base and J lost 4 bases. Germline lookup yields CDR1 KGHSH and CDR2 LQKENI. This clonotype was sampled from a female donor in good health, enrolled as a control in a pregnancy study. The chain combines TRBV18 with TRBJ2-3; TRBD2 matches 10 bases. The specimen comprised CD4+ T cells from peripheral blood mononuclear cells, sampled in the third trimester of pregnancy. The CDR3 DNA is TGTGCCAGCTCACCACAGGCTAGCGGGAGCGCAGATACGCAGTATTTT. Protein sequence: CASSPQASGSADTQYF.